Shown below are 28 T cell receptor beta chains from a single sample sequenced in a study of blood T cell repertoires in COVID-19. Produced via immunoSEQ multiplex PCR; TCRdb's table is partial and in-frame only. The sample yields tens of thousands of clones, more than 90% seen once. The sample comprised peripheral blood. These receptors all come from a woman older than 75 with active or convalescent COVID-19.

The rearrangement uses TRBV19 and TRBJ1-1; no clear D. V was cut by 8 bases and J by 1 base, with 11 bases left in between. The CDR3 consists of 13 residues. The V gene's germline CDR1 is LNHDA and CDR2 SQIVND (reference sequence). The CDR3 protein is CASLRVSNTEAFF. DNA for the CDR3: TGTGCCAGTCTACGAGTCTCGAACACTGAAGCTTTCTTT.

The chain recombines TRBV5-5 with TRBJ1-4, with TRBD1 matching 7 bases. The V segment lost 0 bases and the J segment 16 bases; nucleotides outside the gene matches: 6. Germline values: CDR1 SGHKS, CDR2 YYEKEE (reference sequence). The CDR3 runs to 12 residues. CDR3 amino acids: CASSLAGTGAFF. The CDR3 region has the DNA TGTGCCAGCAGCTTGGCGGGAACAGGGGCGTTTTTT.

This sequence joins TRBV19 and TRBJ1-5; 7 nucleotides align to TRBD1. CDR3 size: 14 residues. V dropped 6 bases and J dropped 4; count of bases not matched to a gene: 6. The V gene's germline CDR1 is LNHDA and CDR2 SQIVND (reference sequence). The CDR3 DNA follows: TGTGCCAGTAGCTTCCGGGACAGAAATCAGCCCCAGCATTTT. Protein: CASSFRDRNQPQHF.

V usage is TRBV6-5 and J usage is TRBJ1-4; 11 positions match TRBD1. V lost 4 bases to trimming and J lost 8 bases; unmatched junction nucleotides: 3. This CDR3 has 14 residues. The V gene's germline CDR1 is MNHEY and CDR2 SVGAGI. For the CDR3, the DNA is TGTGCCAGCAGTTGGGACAGGGGGAGAGAAAAACTGTTTTTT. This gives the protein CASSWDRGREKLFF.

This chain links TRBV24-1 with TRBJ2-7; D gene unclear. V was clipped by 4 bases and J by 0 bases, with 3 bases between them. The CDR3 loop spans 12 amino acids. Germline CDR1 reads KGHDR; CDR2 reads SFDVKD. CDR3 in amino acids: CATSDSSYEQYF. The CDR3 DNA follows: TGTGCCACCAGTGACTCCTCCTACGAGCAGTACTTC.

The chain links TRBV19 to TRBJ2-7, with TRBD2 identical over 9 bases. CDR1 LNHDA and CDR2 SQIVND come from the germline V gene (reference sequence). The CDR3 consists of 14 residues. V lost 3 bases and J lost 2; bases outside the gene matches: 2. The CDR3 nucleotides are TGTGCCAGTAGTATCGCGGGGGGGCCCTACGAGCAGTACTTC. Encoded protein: CASSIAGGPYEQYF.

V is TRBV9 and J is TRBJ2-3; TRBD1 is a possible D gene (6 bases). The CDR3 length is 15 residues. Trimming took 5 bases from V and 4 from J, leaving 17 bases between them. Germline CDR1 and CDR2: SGDLS and YYNGEE. The CDR3 region has the DNA TGTGCCAGCAGTCTCCGGGACATAGATCCAGATACGCAGTATTTT. It encodes CASSLRDIDPDTQYF.

The chain couples TRBV27 to TRBJ1-1; D ambiguous. Trimming pared 6 bases from V and 3 bases from J, leaving 11 bases between. CDR1 is MNHEY, CDR2 SMNVEV, per germline (reference sequence). This CDR3 is built from 13 residues. The CDR3 loop is CASRKQRDTEAFF. The CDR3 nucleotides are TGTGCCAGCAGAAAGCAGCGGGACACTGAAGCTTTCTTT.

A note on this clone: Other DNA sequences within the sample encode an identical CDR3. This chain connects TRBV9 to TRBJ2-3; a possible D gene is TRBD2 (7 bases). This CDR3 spans 16 amino acids. V lost 0 bases and J lost 0, with 11 bases in between. Germline V lookup: CDR1 SGDLS, CDR2 YYNGEE. As DNA, the CDR3 is TGTGCCAGCAGCGTAGAGGCGGGGGCGAGCACAGATACGCAGTATTTT. Residues: CASSVEAGASTDTQYF.

The gene calls are TRBV19 and TRBJ1-1; D ambiguous. Germline assignment: CDR1 LNHDA and CDR2 SQIVND (reference sequence). The V end lost 6 bases, the J end lost 6 bases, and 14 bases lay between the germline ends. CDR3 length: 13 residues. Written as DNA, the CDR3 is TGTGCCAGTAGGGACGGATGGAGGGCTGAAGCTTTCTTT. Its protein is CASRDGWRAEAFF.

This clone was observed a few times. The gene calls are TRBV29-1 and TRBJ1-5, with a weak D call TRBD1 (5 bases). Germline V gene lookup returns CDR1 SQVTM and CDR2 ANQGSEA. V gave up 7 bases and J gave up 10 bases, with 17 bases separating them. The CDR3 length is 12 residues. CDR3 sequence reads: CSAATELGPQHF. The CDR3 DNA reads TGCAGCGCCGCGACAGAGTTAGGACCCCAGCATTTT.

This sequence joins TRBV19 and TRBJ1-4; TRBD1 might be the D (6 bases). V shed 5 bases and J shed 8 bases, with 15 bases lying between them. From germline, CDR1 is LNHDA and CDR2 SQIVND (reference sequence). The CDR3 contains 14 residues. The chain's CDR3 is CASSLSGQLEKLFF. In nucleotides, the CDR3 is TGTGCCAGTAGTCTCTCCGGACAGCTGGAAAAACTGTTTTTT. Supplemented by reference TRBV19 and TRBJ1-4, the full variable domain reads DGGITQSPKYLFRKEGQNVTLSCEQNLNHDAMYWYRQDPGQGLRLIYYSQIVNDFQKGDIAEGYSVSREKKESFPLTVTSAQKNPTAFYLCASSLSGQLEKLFFGSGTQLSVL.

The gene calls are TRBV24-1 and TRBJ1-6; a possible D gene is TRBD1 (5 bases). The CDR3 contains 16 residues. Germline lookup yields CDR1 KGHDR and CDR2 SFDVKD. The ends were cut back, 9 bases at V and 5 bases at J, with 19 bases in the middle. CDR3 sequence reads: CATALAGPRDNSPLHF. Here the CDR3 DNA reads TGTGCCACCGCGCTGGCAGGGCCTAGGGATAATTCACCCCTCCACTTT.

The chain employs TRBV14 and TRBJ1-1; D is uncertain. Trimming stripped 2 bases from V and 5 bases from J, with 18 bases between. Germline V gene lookup returns CDR1 SGHDN and CDR2 FVKESK. The CDR3 spans 16 residues. DNA for the CDR3: TGTGCCAGCAGCCAATTCATCGGCGAGGGTCTAACTGAAGCTTTCTTT. Protein sequence: CASSQFIGEGLTEAFF.

This clone was seen once. V gene TRBV4-1 combines with J gene TRBJ2-3, with 12 bases identical to TRBD2. CDR1 is MGHRA, CDR2 YSYEKL, per germline. The CDR3 loop spans 17 amino acids. V lost 4 bases to trimming and J lost 5 bases; unmatched junction nucleotides: 10. This CDR3 is CASSRALAGGQEDTQYF. CDR3 nucleotides: TGCGCCAGCAGCCGAGCTCTAGCGGGGGGGCAGGAAGATACGCAGTATTTT.

This rearrangement joins TRBV3-1 (or the pseudogene TRBV3-2) to TRBJ1-2; a weak D match, TRBD1 (6 bases). V was shortened by 4 bases and J by 7 bases, with 22 bases between the two germline ends. Germline CDR1 is LGHDT and CDR2 is YNNKEL (reference sequence). CDR3 size: 16 residues. The CDR3 DNA follows: TGTGCCAGCAGCCTTCAACCGGGGGGCAGGGGAAGTGGCTACACCTTC. Translation gives CASSLQPGGRGSGYTF.

The chain joins TRBV2 to TRBJ2-1; TRBD2 matches at 12 bases. V trimming: 5 bases; J trimming: 0 bases; junction bases outside the gene matches: 5. This CDR3 region has 17 residues. CDR1 is SNHLY and CDR2 is FYNNEI in the germline V gene. Here the CDR3 reads CASSKTSGGNSYNEQFF. CDR3 nucleotides: TGTGCCAGCAGTAAAACTAGCGGGGGGAACTCCTACAATGAGCAGTTCTTC.

V is TRBV27 and J is TRBJ2-1; D is perhaps TRBD2 (6 bases). Looked up from germline, CDR1 is MNHEY and CDR2 is SMNVEV (reference sequence). The V end lost 7 bases, the J end lost 5 bases, and 21 bases lay between the germline ends. The CDR3 runs 16 residues. CDR3 protein: CASISTGTLLHNEQFF. In DNA, the CDR3 is TGTGCCAGCATTTCGACCGGGACTCTGCTACACAATGAGCAGTTCTTC.

V is TRBV7-3 and J is TRBJ2-5, with a tentative D call TRBD1 (5 bases). Per germline, CDR1 SGHTA and CDR2 FQGTGA. Trimming removed 4 bases at V and 3 bases at J, with 15 bases between. This CDR3 is built from 15 residues. CDR3 sequence reads: CASSSGISHEETQYF. Written as DNA, the CDR3 is TGTGCCAGCAGCTCAGGGATAAGTCACGAAGAGACCCAGTACTTC.

The chain links TRBV28 to TRBJ2-5; 11 bases align to TRBD2. The CDR3 consists of 14 residues. The germline V gene encodes CDR1 MDHEN and CDR2 SYDVKM. V was clipped by 6 bases and J by 4 bases; unmatched bases: 4. This chain's CDR3 is CASRGLAVGETQYF. CDR3 in DNA: TGTGCCAGCAGGGGACTAGCGGTTGGAGAGACCCAGTACTTC.

V gene TRBV28 combines with J gene TRBJ1-1; TRBD1 matches 8 bases. The CDR3 loop spans 13 amino acids. Germline trimming cut 6 bases from V and 2 bases from J; bases unmatched to any gene: 2. The V gene's germline CDR1 is MDHEN and CDR2 SYDVKM. CDR3 coding DNA: TGTGCCAGCAGGGGACAGGCCAACACTGAAGCTTTCTTT. Its translation is CASRGQANTEAFF.

The V call is TRBV15, the J call TRBJ2-1; 11 bases fit TRBD1. V lost 0 bases to trimming and J lost 8 bases; unmatched junction nucleotides: 6. This CDR3 has 16 amino acids. Germline V gene sequence: CDR1 LNHNV, CDR2 YYDKDF (reference sequence). As DNA, the CDR3 is TGTGCCACCAGCAGAGATAGGACAGGGGGCAAGCATGAGCAGTTCTTC. It is translated as CATSRDRTGGKHEQFF. The variable domain in full, completed from reference TRBV15 and TRBJ2-1, reads DAMVIQNPRYQVTQFGKPVTLSCSQTLNHNVMYWYQQKSSQAPKLLFHYYDKDFNNEADTPDNFQSRRPNTSFCFLDIRSPGLGDTAMYLCATSRDRTGGKHEQFFGPGTRLTVL.

The chain employs TRBV7-9 and TRBJ1-5; D gene uncertain. The CDR3 loop spans 14 amino acids. Looked up from germline, CDR1 is SEHNR and CDR2 is FQNEAQ (reference sequence). Trimming removed 8 bases at V and 0 bases at J, with 11 bases between. CDR3 coding DNA: TGTGCCAGCGTTCCACAGATTAGCAATCAGCCCCAGCATTTT. Encoded protein: CASVPQISNQPQHF.

The chain employs TRBV5-5 and TRBJ1-5, with 10 positions matching TRBD1. The CDR3 covers 16 residues. Germline loops: CDR1 SGHKS, CDR2 YYEKEE (reference sequence). Losses at the gene ends were 5 bases for V and 3 bases for J; bases not matched to a gene: 8. The CDR3 region has the DNA TGTGCCAGCAGACCCGGGACAGGGGAAGACAATCAGCCCCAGCATTTT. Protein sequence: CASRPGTGEDNQPQHF.

The CDR3 loop is CASSRSSDSSEAFF. The CDR3 nucleotides are TGTGCCAGCAGCCGCTCCTCAGACAGTAGTGAAGCTTTCTTT. The rearrangement joins TRBV2 to TRBJ1-1; D perhaps matches TRBD1 (5 bases). The CDR3 is 14 amino acids. The ends were cut back, 6 bases at V and 7 bases at J, with 18 bases in the middle. Germline lookup yields CDR1 SNHLY and CDR2 FYNNEI. The whole variable domain, remainder taken from reference TRBV2 and TRBJ1-1, is EPEVTQTPSHQVTQMGQEVILRCVPISNHLYFYWYRQILGQKVEFLVSFYNNEISEKSEIFDDQFSVERPDGSNFTLKIRSTKLEDSAMYFCASSRSSDSSEAFFGQGTRLTVV.

The chain couples TRBV28 to TRBJ1-2; 7 bases fit TRBD1. This CDR3 comprises 13 residues. Losses at the gene ends were 2 bases for V and 7 bases for J; bases not matched to a gene: 4. Germline-derived CDR1 and CDR2 are MDHEN and SYDVKM. The DNA for the CDR3 is TGTGCCAGCAGTTTAGACAGGGCGGGTGGCTACACCTTC. It yields the protein CASSLDRAGGYTF.

The CDR3, as DNA: TGTGCCAGCACCCCGGGAAACACCATATATTTT. The encoded protein is CASTPGNTIYF. V is TRBV12-3 or TRBV12-4 and J is TRBJ1-3; D remains ambiguous. V shed 7 bases and J shed 4 bases, with 5 bases lying between them. CDR3 length: 11 residues.

V and J are TRBV12-3 or TRBV12-4 and TRBJ1-5, with 8 nucleotides matching TRBD1. This CDR3 is 13 amino acids long. V dropped 6 bases and J dropped 5; count of bases not matched to a gene: 3. The CDR3 loop is CASSLDRDQPQHF. CDR3 in DNA: TGTGCCAGCAGCCTGGACAGGGATCAGCCCCAGCATTTT.